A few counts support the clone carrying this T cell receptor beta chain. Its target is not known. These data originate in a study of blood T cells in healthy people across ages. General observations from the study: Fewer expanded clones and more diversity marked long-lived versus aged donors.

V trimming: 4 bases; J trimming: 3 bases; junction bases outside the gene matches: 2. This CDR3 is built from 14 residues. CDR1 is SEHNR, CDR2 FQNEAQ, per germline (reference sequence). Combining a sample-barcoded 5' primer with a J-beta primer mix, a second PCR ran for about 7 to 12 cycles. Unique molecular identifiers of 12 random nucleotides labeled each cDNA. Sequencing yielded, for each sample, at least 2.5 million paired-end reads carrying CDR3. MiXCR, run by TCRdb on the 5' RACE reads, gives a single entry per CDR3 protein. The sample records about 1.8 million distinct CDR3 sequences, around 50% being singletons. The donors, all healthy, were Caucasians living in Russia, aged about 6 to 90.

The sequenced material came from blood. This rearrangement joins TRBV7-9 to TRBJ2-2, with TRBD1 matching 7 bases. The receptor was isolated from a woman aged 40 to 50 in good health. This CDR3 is CASSSGTDTGELFF. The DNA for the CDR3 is TGTGCCAGCAGCTCCGGGACAGACACCGGGGAGCTGTTTTTT.